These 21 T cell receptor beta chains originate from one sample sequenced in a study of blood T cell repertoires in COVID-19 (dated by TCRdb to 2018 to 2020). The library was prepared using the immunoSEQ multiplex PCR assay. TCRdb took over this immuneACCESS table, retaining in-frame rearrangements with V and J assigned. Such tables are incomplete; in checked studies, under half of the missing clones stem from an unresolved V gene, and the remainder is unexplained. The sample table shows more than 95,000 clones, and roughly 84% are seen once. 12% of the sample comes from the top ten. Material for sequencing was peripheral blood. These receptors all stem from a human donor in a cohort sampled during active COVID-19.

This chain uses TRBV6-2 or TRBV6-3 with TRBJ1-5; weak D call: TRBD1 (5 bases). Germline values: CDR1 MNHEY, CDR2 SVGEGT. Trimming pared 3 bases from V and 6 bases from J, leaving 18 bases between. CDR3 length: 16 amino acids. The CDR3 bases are TGTGCCAGCAGTTATGGGGCAAATTGGAAGGGTCAGCCCCAGCATTTT. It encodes CASSYGANWKGQPQHF.

The CDR3 is CASSVEVEGYTF. CDR3 nucleotides: TGTGCCAGCAGTGTTGAGGTCGAGGGCTACACCTTC. This chain joins TRBV2 and TRBJ1-2; D unresolved. V lost 4 bases, J lost 8 bases, and 11 bases lay in between. This CDR3 is 12 amino acids long. The germline CDR1 and CDR2 sequences are SNHLY and FYNNEI.

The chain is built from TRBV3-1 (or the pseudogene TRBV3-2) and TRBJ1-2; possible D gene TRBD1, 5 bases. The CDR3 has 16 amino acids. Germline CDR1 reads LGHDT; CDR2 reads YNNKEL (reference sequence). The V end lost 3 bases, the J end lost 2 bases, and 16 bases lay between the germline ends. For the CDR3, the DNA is TGTGCCAGCAGCCATGGGCGGGGCGTCAGGAACTATGGCTACACCTTC. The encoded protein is CASSHGRGVRNYGYTF.

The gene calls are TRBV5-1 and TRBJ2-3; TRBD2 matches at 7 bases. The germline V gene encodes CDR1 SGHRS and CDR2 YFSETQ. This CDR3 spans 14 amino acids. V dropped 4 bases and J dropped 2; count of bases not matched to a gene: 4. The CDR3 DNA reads TGCGCCAGCAGCGGGACTACCTCCACAGATACGCAGTATTTT. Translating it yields CASSGTTSTDTQYF.

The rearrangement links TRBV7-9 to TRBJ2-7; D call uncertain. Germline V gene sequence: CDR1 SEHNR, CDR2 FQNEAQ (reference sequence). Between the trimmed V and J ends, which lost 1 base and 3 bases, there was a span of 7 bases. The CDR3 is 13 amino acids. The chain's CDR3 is CASSLGASYEQYF. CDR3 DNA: TGTGCCAGCAGCTTAGGGGCCAGCTACGAGCAGTACTTC.

The CDR3 DNA is TGTGCCAGCAGTGCGGGACAGTGGAACACTGAAGCTTTCTTT. It translates to CASSAGQWNTEAFF. The chain links TRBV2 to TRBJ1-1, with TRBD1 matching over 7 bases. The germline gives CDR1 SNHLY, CDR2 FYNNEI. The CDR3 spans 14 residues. Trimming cost V 4 bases and J 1 base; bases outside gene matches: 3.

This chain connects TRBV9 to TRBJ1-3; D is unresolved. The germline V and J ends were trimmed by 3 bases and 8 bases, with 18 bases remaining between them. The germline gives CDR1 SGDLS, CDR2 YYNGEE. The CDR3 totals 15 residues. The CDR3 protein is CASSGLQGGRHTIYF. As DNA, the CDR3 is TGTGCCAGCAGCGGACTCCAAGGCGGCCGGCACACCATATATTTT.

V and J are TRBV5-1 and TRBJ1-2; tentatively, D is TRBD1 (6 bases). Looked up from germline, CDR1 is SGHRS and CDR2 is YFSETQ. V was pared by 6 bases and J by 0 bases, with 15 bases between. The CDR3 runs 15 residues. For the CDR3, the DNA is TGCGCCAGCACCTTAGGGGACACAACTAACTATGGCTACACCTTC. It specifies CASTLGDTTNYGYTF.

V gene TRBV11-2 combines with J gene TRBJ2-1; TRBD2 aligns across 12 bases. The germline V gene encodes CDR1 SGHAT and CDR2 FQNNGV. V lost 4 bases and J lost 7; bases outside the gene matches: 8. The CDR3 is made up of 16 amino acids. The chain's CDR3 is CASSSFLAGGQNEQFF. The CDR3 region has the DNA TGTGCCAGCAGCTCCTTCCTAGCGGGGGGGCAGAATGAGCAGTTCTTC.

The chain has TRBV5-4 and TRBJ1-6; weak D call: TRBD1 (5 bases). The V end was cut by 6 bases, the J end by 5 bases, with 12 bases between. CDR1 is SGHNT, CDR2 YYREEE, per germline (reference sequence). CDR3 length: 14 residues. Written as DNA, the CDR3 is TGTGCCAGCAACCAGGGACTAAATAATTCACCCCTCCACTTT. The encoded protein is CASNQGLNNSPLHF.

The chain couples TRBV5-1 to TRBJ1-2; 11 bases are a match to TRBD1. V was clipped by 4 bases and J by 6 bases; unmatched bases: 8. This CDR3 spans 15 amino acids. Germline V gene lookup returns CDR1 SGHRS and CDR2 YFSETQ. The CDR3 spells CASSLGQGANDGYTF. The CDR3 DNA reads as TGCGCCAGCAGCCTAGGACAGGGGGCAAATGATGGCTACACCTTC. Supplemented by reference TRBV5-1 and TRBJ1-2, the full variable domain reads KAGVTQTPRYLIKTRGQQVTLSCSPISGHRSVSWYQQTPGQGLQFLFEYFSETQRNKGNFPGRFSGRQFSNSRSEMNVSTLELGDSALYLCASSLGQGANDGYTFGSGTRLTVV.

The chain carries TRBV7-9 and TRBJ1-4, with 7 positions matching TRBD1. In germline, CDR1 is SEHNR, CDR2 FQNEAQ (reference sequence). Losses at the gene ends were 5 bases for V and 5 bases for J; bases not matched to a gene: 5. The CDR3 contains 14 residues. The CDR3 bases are TGTGCCAGCAGCCGGGACAGCCCGAATGAAAAACTGTTTTTT. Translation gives CASSRDSPNEKLFF.

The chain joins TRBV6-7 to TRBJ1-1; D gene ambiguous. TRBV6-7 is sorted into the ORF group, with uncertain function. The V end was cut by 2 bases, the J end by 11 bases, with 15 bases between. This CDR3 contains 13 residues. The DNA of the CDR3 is TGTGCCAGCAGTTACCCGCGGGCCCTGGATGCTTTCTTT. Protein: CASSYPRALDAFF.

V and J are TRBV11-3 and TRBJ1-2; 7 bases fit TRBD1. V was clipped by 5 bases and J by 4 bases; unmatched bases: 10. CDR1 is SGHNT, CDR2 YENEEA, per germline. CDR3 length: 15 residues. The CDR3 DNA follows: TGTGCCAGCAGCAGACACCCGGGACAGATCTATGGCTACACCTTC. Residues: CASSRHPGQIYGYTF.

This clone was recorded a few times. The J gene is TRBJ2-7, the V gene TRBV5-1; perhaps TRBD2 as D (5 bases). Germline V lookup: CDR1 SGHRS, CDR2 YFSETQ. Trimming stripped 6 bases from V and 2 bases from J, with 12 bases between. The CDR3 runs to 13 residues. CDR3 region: CASTSEDAYEQYF. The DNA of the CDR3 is TGCGCCAGCACCTCGGAGGACGCCTACGAGCAGTACTTC.

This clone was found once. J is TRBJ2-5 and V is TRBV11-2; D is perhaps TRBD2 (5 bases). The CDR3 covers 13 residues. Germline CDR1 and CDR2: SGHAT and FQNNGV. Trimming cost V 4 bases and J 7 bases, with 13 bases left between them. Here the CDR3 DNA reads TGTGCCAGCAGCTCAGGCTCTGGAGGGACCCAGTACTTC. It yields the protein CASSSGSGGTQYF.

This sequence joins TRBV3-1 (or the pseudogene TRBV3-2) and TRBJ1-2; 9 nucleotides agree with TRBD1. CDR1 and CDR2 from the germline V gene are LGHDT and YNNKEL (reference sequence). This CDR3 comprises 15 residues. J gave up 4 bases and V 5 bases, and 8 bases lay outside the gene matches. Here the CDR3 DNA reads TGTGCCAGCAGCGCCGGGGACAGGGATAGCTATGGCTACACCTTC. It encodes CASSAGDRDSYGYTF.

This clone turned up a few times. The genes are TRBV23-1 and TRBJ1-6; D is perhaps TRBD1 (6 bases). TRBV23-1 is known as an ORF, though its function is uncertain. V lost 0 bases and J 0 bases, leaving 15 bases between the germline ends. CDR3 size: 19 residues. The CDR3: CASSQSSGQSSSYNSPLHF. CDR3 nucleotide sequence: TGCGCCAGCAGTCAATCTTCTGGACAGTCAAGCTCCTATAATTCACCCCTCCACTTT.

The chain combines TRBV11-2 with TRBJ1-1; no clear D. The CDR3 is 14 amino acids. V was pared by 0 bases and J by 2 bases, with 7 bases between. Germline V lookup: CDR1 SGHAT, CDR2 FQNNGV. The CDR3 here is CASSLDSGNTEAFF. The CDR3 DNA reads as TGTGCCAGCAGCTTAGATTCGGGTAACACTGAAGCTTTCTTT.

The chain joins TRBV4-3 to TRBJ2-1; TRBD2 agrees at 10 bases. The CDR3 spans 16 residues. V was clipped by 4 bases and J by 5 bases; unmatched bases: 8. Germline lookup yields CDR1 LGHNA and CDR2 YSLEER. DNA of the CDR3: TGCGCCAGCAGCCGACCAGCTAGCGGGGGAAACAATGAGCAGTTCTTC. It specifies CASSRPASGGNNEQFF.

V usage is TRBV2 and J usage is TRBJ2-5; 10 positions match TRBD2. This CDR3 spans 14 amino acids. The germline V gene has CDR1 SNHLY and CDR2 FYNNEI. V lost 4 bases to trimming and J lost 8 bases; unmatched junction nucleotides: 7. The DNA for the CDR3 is TGTGCCAGCAGTGTTCAGCGGGGGGGAGAAACCCAGTACTTC. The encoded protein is CASSVQRGGETQYF.